This T cell receptor (beta chain) was sequenced during a study of T-cell memory formation after mild COVID-19. The overall study: TCR clusters were mostly confined to one donor each. Study findings and constraints: The authors left the SARS-CoV-2 specificity of second-wave clones peaking on day 37 unconfirmed.

There are a few counts of this clonotype. Antigen specificity is unknown. 5'RACE with constant-segment primers yielded barcoded, UMI-tagged TCR alpha and TCR beta cDNA libraries. TCRdb ran MiXCR on the 5' RACE reads and lists one entry per CDR3 protein. The sample consists of approximately 150,000 distinct CDR3 sequences, 15% to 20% of them appearing once. V gave up 3 bases and J gave up 5 bases, with 13 bases separating them. CDR3 length: 13 amino acids. Germline V gene lookup returns CDR1 DFQATT and CDR2 SNEGSKA (reference sequence). The source is an adult woman who had mild COVID-19 (a few samples of this study predate the infection). Cell type and time point are not known. Sequenced material: PBMCs or a T cell subset sorted from them (not recorded which). The V call is TRBV20-1, the J call TRBJ1-1; weak D call: TRBD1 (5 bases). The CDR3 spells CSARGRVQTEAFF. The CDR3 DNA sequence: TGCAGTGCTAGGGGCAGGGTCCAGACTGAAGCTTTCTTT.